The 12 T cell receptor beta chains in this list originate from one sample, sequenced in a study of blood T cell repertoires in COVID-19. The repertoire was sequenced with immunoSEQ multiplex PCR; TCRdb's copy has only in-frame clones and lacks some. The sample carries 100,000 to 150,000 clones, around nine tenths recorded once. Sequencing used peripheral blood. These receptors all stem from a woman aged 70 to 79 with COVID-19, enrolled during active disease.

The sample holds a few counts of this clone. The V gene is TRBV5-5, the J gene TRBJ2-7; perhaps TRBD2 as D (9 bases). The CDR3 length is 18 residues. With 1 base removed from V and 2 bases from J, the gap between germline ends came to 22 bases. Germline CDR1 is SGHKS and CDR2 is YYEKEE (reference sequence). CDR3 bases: TGTGCCAGCAGCTTGAACAGGGGGTTCGGACTAGCGACCTACGAGCAGTACTTC. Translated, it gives CASSLNRGFGLATYEQYF.

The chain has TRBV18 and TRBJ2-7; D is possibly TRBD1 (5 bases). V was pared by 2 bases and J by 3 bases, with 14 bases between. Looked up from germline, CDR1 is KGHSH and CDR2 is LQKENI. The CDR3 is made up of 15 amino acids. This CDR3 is CASSPVSQGNYEQYF. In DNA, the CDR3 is TGTGCCAGCTCACCAGTAAGCCAGGGAAACTACGAGCAGTACTTC.

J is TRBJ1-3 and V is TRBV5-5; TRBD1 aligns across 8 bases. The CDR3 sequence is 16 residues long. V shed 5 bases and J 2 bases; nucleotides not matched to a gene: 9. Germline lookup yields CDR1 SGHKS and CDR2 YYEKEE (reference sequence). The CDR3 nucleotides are TGTGCCAGCAGTCCTCTACAGACAGGGGCTGGAAACACCATATATTTT. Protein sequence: CASSPLQTGAGNTIYF.

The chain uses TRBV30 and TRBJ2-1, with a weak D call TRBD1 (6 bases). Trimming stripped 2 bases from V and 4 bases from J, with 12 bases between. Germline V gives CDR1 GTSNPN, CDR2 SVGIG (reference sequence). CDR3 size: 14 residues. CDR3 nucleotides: TGTGCCTGGAGTTTAATGGACAGATACAATGAGCAGTTCTTC. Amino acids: CAWSLMDRYNEQFF. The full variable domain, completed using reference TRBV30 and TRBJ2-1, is SQTIHQWPATLVQPVGSPLSLECTVEGTSNPNLYWYRQAAGRGLQLLFYSVGIGQISSEVPQNLSASRPQDRQFILSSKKLLLSDSGFYLCAWSLMDRYNEQFFGPGTRLTVL.

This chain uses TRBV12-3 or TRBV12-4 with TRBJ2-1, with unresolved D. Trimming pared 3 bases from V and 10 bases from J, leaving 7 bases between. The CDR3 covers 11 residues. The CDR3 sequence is CASSLSREQFF. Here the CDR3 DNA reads TGTGCCAGCAGTTTGTCGCGGGAGCAGTTCTTC.

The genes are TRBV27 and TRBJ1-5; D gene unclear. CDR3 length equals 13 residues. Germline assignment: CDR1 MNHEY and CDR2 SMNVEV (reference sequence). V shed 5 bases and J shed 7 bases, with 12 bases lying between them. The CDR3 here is CASSSSPRQPQHF. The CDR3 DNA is TGTGCCAGCAGTAGCTCTCCCAGGCAGCCCCAGCATTTT.

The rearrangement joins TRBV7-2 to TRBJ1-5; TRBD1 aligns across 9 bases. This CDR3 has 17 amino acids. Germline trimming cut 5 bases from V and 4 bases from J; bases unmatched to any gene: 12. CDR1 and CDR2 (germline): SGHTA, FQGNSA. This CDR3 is CASSPEPGQGLNQPQHF. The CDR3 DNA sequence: TGTGCCAGCAGCCCCGAACCGGGACAGGGCCTTAATCAGCCCCAGCATTTT. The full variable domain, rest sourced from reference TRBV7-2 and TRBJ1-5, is GAGVSQSPSNKVTEKGKDVELRCDPISGHTALYWYRQSLGQGLEFLIYFQGNSAPDKSGLPSDRFSAERTGGSVSTLTIQRTQQEDSAVYLCASSPEPGQGLNQPQHFGDGTRLSIL.

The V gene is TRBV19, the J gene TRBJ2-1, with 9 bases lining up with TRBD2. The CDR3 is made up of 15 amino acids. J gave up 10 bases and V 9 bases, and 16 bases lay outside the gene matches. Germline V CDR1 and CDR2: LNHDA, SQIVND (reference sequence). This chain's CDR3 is CASIKGGGGAGEQFF. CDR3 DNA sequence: TGTGCCAGCATTAAAGGAGGCGGGGGGGCAGGGGAGCAGTTCTTC.

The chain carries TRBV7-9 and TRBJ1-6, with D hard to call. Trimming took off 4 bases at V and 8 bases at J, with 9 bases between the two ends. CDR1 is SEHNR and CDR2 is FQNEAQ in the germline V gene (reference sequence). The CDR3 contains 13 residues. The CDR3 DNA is TGTGCCAGCAGCTACACGGGTGATTCACCCCTCCACTTT. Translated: CASSYTGDSPLHF.

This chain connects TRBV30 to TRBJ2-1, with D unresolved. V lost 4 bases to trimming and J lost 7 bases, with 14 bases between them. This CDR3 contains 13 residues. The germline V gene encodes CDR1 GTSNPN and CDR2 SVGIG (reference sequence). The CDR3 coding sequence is TGTGCCTGGACGCCTTCCTTAGTAAATGAGCAGTTCTTC. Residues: CAWTPSLVNEQFF.

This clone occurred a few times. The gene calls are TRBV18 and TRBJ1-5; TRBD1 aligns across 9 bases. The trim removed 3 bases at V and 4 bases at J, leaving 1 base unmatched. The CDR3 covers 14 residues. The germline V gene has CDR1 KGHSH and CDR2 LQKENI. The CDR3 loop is CASSPDRGNQPQHF. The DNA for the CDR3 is TGTGCCAGCTCACCGGACAGGGGAAATCAGCCCCAGCATTTT.

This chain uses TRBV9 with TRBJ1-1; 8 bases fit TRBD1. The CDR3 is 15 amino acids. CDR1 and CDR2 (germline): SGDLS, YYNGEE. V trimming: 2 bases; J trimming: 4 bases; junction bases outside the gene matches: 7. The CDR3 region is CASSVGKTGGTEAFF. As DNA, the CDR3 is TGTGCCAGCAGCGTCGGAAAAACAGGGGGCACTGAAGCTTTCTTT.